This T cell receptor (beta chain) stems from a study of human T cells and chemical hapten exposure. Broader study findings: The study found that DPC sensitization did not change TCRs above 1 in 1000 frequency. Versus controls, significantly more large CDR3 similarity clusters arose from expanded TCRs.

The time point: patch test 1, 2 weeks after DPC sensitization. The sample's treatment: therapeutic diphenylcyclopropenone sensitization with weekly scalp DPC. The sample holds a few counts of this clonotype. What it binds is unknown. In TCRdb, the RACE reads were re-called with MiXCR into one record per CDR3 protein. The sample lists some 87,000 distinct CDR3 sequences; approximately 10% were seen once. Material: whole blood, obtained in connection with sensitization to the hapten diphenylcyclopropenone (DPC). This receptor was obtained from a woman between 50 and 59 years old with alopecia areata. Some clones in this sample may be carry-over from other donors' samples.

DNA of the CDR3: TGTGCCAGCAGCGCCTTGGGGGGCAATCAGCCCCAGCATTTT. It translates to CASSALGGNQPQHF. This chain joins TRBV7-9 and TRBJ1-5; maybe TRBD1 (5 bases). In germline, CDR1 is SEHNR, CDR2 FQNEAQ (reference sequence). Trimming removed 5 bases at V and 2 bases at J, with 10 bases between. The CDR3 has 14 residues.